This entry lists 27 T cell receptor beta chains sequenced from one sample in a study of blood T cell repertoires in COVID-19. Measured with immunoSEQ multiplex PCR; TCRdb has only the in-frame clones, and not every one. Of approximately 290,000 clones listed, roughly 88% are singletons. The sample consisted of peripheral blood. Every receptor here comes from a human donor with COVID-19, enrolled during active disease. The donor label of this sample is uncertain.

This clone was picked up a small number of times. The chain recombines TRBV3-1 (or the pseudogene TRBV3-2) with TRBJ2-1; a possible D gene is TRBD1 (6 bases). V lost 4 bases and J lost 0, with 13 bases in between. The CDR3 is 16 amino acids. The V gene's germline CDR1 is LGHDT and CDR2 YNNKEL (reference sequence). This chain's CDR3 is CASSPQGFSSYNEQFF. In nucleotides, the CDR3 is TGTGCCAGCAGCCCACAGGGATTTAGCTCCTACAATGAGCAGTTCTTC.

CDR3 DNA sequence: TGTGCCAGCAGCGCCGACAGGAACACCGGGGAGCTGTTTTTT. As protein: CASSADRNTGELFF. The J gene is TRBJ2-2, the V gene TRBV2, with D possibly matching TRBD1 (5 bases). Germline assignment: CDR1 SNHLY and CDR2 FYNNEI. The CDR3 is 14 residues long. Deletions cut 6 bases from V and 1 base from J, with 9 bases between.

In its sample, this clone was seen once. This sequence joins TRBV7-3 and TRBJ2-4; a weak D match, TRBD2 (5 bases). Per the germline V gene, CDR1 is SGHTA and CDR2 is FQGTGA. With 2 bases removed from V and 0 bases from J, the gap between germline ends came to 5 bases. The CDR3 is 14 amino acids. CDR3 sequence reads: CASSLAGAKNIQYF. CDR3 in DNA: TGTGCCAGCAGCTTAGCGGGAGCCAAAAACATTCAGTACTTC.

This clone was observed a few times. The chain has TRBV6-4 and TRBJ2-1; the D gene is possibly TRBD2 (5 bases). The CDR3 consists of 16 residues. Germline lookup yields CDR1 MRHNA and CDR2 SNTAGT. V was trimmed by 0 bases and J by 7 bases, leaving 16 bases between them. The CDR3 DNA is TGTGCCAGCAGTGACTCGACCGTAGTCGGGGAAAATGAGCAGTTCTTC. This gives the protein CASSDSTVVGENEQFF.

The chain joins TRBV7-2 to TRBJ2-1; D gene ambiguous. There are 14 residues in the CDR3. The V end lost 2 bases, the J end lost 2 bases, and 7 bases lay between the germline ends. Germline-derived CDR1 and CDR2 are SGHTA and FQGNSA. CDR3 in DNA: TGTGCCAGCAGCTTACATCAGGCCTACAATGAGCAGTTCTTC. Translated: CASSLHQAYNEQFF. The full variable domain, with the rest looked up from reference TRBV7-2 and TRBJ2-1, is GAGVSQSPSNKVTEKGKDVELRCDPISGHTALYWYRQSLGQGLEFLIYFQGNSAPDKSGLPSDRFSAERTGGSVSTLTIQRTQQEDSAVYLCASSLHQAYNEQFFGPGTRLTVL.

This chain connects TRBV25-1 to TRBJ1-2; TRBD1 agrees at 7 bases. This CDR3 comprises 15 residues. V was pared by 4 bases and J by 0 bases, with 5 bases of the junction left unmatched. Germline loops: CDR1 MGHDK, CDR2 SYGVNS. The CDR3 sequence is CASSGRQGANYGYTF. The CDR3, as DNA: TGTGCCAGCAGTGGACGACAGGGAGCTAACTATGGCTACACCTTC.

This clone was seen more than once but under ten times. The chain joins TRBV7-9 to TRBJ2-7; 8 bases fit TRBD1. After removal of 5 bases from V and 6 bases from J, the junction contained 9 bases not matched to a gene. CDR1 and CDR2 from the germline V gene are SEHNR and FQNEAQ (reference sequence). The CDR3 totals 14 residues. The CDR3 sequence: CASSPGTGYTEQYF. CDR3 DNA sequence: TGTGCCAGCAGCCCCGGGACAGGCTACACCGAGCAGTACTTC.

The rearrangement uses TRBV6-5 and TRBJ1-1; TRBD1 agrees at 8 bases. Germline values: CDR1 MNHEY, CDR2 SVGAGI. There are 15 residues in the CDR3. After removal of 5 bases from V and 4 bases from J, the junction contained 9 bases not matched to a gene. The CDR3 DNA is TGTGCCAGCAGTCCGGCGGGGCAGGGGGCCACTGAAGCTTTCTTT. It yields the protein CASSPAGQGATEAFF.

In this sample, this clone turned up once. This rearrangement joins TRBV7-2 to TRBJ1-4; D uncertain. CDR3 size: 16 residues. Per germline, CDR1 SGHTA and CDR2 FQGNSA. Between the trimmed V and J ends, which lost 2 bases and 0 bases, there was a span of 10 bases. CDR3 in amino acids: CASSLRAASTNEKLFF. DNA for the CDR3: TGTGCCAGCAGCTTAAGAGCGGCCTCAACTAATGAAAAACTGTTTTTT.

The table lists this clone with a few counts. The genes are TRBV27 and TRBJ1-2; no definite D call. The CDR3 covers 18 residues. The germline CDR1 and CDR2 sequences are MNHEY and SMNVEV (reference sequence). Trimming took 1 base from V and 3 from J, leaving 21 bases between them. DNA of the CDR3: TGTGCCAGCAGTTTATTGTCCCCAACACCTTATGCCGACTATGGCTACACCTTC. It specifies CASSLLSPTPYADYGYTF.

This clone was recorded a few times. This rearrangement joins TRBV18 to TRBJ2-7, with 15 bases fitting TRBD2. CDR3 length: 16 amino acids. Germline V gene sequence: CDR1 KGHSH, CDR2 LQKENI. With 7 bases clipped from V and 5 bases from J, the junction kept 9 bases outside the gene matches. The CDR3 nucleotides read TGTGCCAGCTTTCCCGGGACTAGCGGGAGGTTCAACGAGCAGTACTTC. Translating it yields CASFPGTSGRFNEQYF.

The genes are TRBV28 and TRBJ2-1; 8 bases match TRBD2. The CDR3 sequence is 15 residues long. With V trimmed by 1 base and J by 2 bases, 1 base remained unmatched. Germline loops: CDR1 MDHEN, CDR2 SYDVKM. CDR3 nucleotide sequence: TGTGCCAGCAGTTTATCGGGGGGGCCCTACAATGAGCAGTTCTTC. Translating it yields CASSLSGGPYNEQFF.

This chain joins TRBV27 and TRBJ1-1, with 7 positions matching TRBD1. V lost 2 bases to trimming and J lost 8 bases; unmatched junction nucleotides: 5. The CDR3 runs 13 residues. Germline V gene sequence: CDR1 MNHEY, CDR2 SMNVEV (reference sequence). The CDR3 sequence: CASSLTQGREAFF. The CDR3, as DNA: TGTGCCAGCAGTTTAACACAGGGGAGAGAAGCTTTCTTT.

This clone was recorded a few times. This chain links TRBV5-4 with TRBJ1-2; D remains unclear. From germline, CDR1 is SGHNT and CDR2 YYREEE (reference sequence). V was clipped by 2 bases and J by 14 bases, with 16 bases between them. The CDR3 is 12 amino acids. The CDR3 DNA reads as TGTGCCAGCAGCTTCGGGGAAACGGGCGAGACCTTC. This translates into CASSFGETGETF.

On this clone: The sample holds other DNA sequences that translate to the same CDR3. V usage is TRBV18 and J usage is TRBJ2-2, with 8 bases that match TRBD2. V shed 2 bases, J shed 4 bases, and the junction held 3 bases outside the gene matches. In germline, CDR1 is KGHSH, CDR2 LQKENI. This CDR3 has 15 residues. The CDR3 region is CASSPTGGGTGELFF. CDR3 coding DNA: TGTGCCAGCTCACCAACGGGAGGGGGCACCGGGGAGCTGTTTTTT.

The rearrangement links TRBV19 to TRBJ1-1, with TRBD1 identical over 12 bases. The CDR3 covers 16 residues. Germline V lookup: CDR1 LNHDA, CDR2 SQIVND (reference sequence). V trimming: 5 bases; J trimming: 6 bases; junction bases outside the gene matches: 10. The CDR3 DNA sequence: TGTGCCAGTAGTGGTCCCGGGACAGGGGGCCTCTCTGAAGCTTTCTTT. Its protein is CASSGPGTGGLSEAFF.

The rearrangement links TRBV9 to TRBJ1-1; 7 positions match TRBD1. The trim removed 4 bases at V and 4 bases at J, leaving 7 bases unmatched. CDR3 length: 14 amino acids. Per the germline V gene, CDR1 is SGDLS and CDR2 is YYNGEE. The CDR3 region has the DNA TGTGCCAGCAGCCCTCGGGACAGCATCACTGAAGCTTTCTTT. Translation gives CASSPRDSITEAFF.

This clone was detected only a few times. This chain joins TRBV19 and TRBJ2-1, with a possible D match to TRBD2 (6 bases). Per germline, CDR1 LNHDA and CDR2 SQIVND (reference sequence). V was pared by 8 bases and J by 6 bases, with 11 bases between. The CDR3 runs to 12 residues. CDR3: CASAEGINEQFF. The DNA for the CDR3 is TGTGCCAGTGCGGAGGGGATCAATGAGCAGTTCTTC.

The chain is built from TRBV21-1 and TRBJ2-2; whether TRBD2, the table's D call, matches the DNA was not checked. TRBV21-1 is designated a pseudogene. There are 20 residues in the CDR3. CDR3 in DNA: TGTGCCAGCAGCCAGCGGGGGGTCTTGCTAGCGGGGTCGGGCACCGGGGAGCTGTTTTTT. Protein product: CASSQRGVLLAGSGTGELFF.

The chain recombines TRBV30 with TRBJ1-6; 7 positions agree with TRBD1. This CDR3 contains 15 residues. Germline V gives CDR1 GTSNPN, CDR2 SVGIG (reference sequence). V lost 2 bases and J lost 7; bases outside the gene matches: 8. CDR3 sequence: CAWSKEGASNSPLHF. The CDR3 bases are TGTGCCTGGAGTAAGGAGGGGGCTTCGAATTCACCCCTCCACTTT. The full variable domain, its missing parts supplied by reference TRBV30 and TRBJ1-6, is SQTIHQWPATLVQPVGSPLSLECTVEGTSNPNLYWYRQAAGRGLQLLFYSVGIGQISSEVPQNLSASRPQDRQFILSSKKLLLSDSGFYLCAWSKEGASNSPLHFGNGTRLTVT.

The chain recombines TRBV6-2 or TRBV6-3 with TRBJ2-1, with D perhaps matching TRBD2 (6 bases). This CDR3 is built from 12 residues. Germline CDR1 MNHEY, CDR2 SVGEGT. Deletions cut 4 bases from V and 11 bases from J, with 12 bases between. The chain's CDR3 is CASSSVREQQFF. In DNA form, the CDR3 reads TGTGCCAGCAGTTCCGTTCGGGAGCAGCAGTTCTTC.

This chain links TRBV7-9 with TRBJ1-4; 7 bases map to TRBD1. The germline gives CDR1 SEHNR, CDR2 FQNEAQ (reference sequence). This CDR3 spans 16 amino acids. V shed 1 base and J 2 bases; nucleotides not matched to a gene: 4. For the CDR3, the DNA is TGTGCCAGCAGCTTAGGAGACAGGGCGACTAATGAAAAACTGTTTTTT. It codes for CASSLGDRATNEKLFF.

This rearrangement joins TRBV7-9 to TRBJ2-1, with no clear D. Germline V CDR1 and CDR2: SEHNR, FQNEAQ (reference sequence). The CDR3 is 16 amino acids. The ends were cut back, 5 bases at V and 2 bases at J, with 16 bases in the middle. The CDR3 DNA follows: TGTGCCAGCAGCCCACCCTCACCGAGGACCTACAATGAGCAGTTCTTC. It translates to CASSPPSPRTYNEQFF.

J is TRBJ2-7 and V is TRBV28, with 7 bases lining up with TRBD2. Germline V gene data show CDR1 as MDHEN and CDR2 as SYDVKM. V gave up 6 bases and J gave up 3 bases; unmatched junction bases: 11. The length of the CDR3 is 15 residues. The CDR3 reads CASRTISGSHYEQYF. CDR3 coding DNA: TGTGCCAGCAGGACCATTAGCGGGTCCCACTACGAGCAGTACTTC.

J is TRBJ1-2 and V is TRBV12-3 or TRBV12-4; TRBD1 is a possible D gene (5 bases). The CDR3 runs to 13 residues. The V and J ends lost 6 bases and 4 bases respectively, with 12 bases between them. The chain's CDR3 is CASSHMGGYGYTF. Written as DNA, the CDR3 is TGTGCCAGCAGCCATATGGGGGGCTATGGCTACACCTTC.

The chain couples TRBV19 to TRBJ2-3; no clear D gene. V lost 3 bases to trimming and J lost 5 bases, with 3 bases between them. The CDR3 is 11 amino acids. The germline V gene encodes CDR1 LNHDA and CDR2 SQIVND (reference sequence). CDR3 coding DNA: TGTGCCAGTAGTATCCAAGATACGCAGTATTTT. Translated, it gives CASSIQDTQYF.

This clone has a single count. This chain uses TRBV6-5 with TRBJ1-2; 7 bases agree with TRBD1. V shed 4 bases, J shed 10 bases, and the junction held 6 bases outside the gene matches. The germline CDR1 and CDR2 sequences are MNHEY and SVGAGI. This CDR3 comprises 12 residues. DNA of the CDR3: TGTGCCAGCAGTTTCAGACAGGGAGTCTACACCTTC. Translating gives CASSFRQGVYTF.